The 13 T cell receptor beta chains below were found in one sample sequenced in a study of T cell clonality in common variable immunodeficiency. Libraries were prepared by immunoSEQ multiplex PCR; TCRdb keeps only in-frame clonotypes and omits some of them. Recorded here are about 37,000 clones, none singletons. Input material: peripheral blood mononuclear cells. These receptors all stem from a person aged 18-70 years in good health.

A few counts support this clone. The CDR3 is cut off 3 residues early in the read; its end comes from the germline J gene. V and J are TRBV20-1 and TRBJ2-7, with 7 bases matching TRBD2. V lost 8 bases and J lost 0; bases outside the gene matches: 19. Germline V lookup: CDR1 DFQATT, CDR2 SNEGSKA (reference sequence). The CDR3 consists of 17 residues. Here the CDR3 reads CSTLPIKAGTLSYEQYF. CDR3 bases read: TGCAGTACCCTCCCAATTAAAGCGGGAACCCTCTCCTACGAG.

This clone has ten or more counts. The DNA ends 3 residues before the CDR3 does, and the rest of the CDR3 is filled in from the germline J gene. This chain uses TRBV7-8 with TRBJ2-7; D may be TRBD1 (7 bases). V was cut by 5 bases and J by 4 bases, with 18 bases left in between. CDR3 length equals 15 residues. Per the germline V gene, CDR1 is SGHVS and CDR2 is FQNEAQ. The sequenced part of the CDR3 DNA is TGTGCCAGCAGCAAACAGGGGTTGGAGGGTTACGAG. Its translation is CASSKQGLEGYE. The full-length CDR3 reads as CASSKQGLEGYEQYF.

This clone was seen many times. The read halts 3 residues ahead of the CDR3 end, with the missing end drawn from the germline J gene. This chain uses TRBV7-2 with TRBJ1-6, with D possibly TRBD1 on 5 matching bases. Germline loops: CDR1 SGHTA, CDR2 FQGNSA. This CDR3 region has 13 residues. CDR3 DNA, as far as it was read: TGTGCCAGCAGCCCAGAGTTTGACAGTTCC. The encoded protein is CASSPEFDSS. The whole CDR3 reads CASSPEFDSSLHF. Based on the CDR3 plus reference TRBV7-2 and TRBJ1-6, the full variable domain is GAGVSQSPSNKVTEKGKDVELRCDPISGHTALYWYRQSLGQGLEFLIYFQGNSAPDKSGLPSDRFSAERTGGSVSTLTIQRTQQEDSAVYLCASSPEFDSSLHFGNGTRLTVT.

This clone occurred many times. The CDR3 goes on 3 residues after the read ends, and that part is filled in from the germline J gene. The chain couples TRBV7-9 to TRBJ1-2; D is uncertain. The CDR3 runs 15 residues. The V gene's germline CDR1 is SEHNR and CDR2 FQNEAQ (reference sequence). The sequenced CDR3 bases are TGTGCCAGCAGCTTAACTGGGCCGGCAGTAAGCGGC. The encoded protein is CASSLTGPAVSG. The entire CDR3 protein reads CASSLTGPAVSGYTF.

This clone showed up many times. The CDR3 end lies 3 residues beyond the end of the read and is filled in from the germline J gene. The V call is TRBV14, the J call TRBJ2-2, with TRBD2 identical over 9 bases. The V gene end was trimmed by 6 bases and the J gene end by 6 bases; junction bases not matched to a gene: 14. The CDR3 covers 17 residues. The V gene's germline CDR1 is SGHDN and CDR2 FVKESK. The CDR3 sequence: CASSLLAGRRRAGELFF. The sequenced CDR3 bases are TGTGCCAGCAGTCTCCTAGCGGGAAGGCGAAGGGCCGGGGAG.

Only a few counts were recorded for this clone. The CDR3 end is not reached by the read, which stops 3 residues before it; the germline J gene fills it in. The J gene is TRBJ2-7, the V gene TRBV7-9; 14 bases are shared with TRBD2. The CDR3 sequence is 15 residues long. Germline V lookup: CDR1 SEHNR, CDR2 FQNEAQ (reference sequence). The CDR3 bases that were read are TGTTCCGGCAGCCAGGGGACTAGCGGGGGATACGAG. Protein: CSGSQGTSGGYE. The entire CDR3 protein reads CSGSQGTSGGYEQYF.

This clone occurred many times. The CDR3 reads CASSMKASGNSYEQYF. CDR3 DNA (partial): TGTGCCAGTAGTATGAAGGCTAGCGGGAACTCCTACGAG. The rearrangement uses TRBV19 and TRBJ2-7; 9 positions match TRBD2. The read finishes 3 residues shy of the CDR3 end, and the germline J gene is used to complete it. Germline lookup yields CDR1 LNHDA and CDR2 SQIVND (reference sequence). The ends lost 3 bases at V and 0 bases at J; junction bases unmatched: 6. The CDR3 loop spans 16 amino acids.

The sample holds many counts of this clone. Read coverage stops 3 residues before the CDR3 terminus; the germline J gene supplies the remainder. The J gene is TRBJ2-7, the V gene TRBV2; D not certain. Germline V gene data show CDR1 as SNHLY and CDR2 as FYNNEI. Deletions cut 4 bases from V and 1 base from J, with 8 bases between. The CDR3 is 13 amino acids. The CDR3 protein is CASSVGRSYEQYF. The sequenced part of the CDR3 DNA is TGTGCCAGCAGTGTGGGCAGGTCCTACGAG.

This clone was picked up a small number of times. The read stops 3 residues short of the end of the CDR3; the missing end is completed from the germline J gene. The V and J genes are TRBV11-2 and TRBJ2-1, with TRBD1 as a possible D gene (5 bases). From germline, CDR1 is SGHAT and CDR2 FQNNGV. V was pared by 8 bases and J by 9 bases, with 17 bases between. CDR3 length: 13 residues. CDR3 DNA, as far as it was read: TGTGCCAGCGGGAAACAGGCGTCAGGTGAG. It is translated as CASGKQASGE. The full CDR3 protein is CASGKQASGEQFF.

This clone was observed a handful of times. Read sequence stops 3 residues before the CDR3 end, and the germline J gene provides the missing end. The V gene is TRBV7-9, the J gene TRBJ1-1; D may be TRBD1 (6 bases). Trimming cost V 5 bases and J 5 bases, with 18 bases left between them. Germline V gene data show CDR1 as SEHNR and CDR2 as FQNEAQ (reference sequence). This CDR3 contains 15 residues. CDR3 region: CASSPTGHFHTEAFF. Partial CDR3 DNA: TGTGCCAGCAGCCCTACGGGACACTTTCATACTGAA.

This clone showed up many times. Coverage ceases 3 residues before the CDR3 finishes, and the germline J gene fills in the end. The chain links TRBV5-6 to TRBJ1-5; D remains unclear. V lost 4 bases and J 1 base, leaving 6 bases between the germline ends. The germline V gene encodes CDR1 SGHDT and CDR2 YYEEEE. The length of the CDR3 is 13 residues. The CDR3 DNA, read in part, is TGTGCCAGCAGCAGCGGCAGCAATCAGCCC. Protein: CASSSGSNQP. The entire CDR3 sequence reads CASSSGSNQPQHF.

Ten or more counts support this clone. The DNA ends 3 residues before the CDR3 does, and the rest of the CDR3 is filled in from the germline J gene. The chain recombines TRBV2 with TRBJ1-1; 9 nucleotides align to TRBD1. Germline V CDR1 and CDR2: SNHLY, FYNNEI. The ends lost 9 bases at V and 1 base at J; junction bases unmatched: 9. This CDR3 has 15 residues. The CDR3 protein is CASKGQGATNTEAFF. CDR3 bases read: TGTGCCAGTAAGGGACAGGGAGCTACGAACACTGAA.

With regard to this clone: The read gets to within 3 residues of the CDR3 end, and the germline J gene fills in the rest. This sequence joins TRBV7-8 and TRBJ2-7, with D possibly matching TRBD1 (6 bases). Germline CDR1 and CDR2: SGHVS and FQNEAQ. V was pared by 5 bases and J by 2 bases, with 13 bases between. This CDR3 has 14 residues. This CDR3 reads CASSRGFSAYEQYF. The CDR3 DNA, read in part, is TGTGCCAGCAGCAGGGGGTTCAGCGCCTACGAG. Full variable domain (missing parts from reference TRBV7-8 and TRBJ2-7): GAGVSQSPRYKVAKRGQDVALRCDPISGHVSLFWYQQALGQGPEFLTYFQNEAQLDKSGLPSDRFFAERPEGSVSTLKIQRTQQEDSAVYLCASSRGFSAYEQYFGPGTRLTVT.